A single sample is the source of the 27 T cell receptor beta chains below, sequenced in a study of blood T cells in healthy people across ages. PCR was performed a second time for roughly 6 to 12 cycles using a sample-barcoded 5' primer and a J-beta primer mix. TCRdb re-analysed the 5' RACE reads in MiXCR, keeping a single row per CDR3 protein. The sample includes over 950,000 distinct CDR3 sequences, roughly 51% of them seen just once. Sequencing was performed on blood. All receptors derive from a woman aged 55-70 years in good health.

The chain uses TRBV30 and TRBJ1-4, with 9 bases lining up with TRBD1. Trimming at V came to 6 bases and at J to 7 bases, leaving 15 bases not matched to a gene. Germline-derived CDR1 and CDR2 are GTSNPN and SVGIG (reference sequence). The length of the CDR3 is 16 residues. This chain's CDR3 is CACQPGQGLLGEKLFF. The CDR3 DNA reads as TGTGCCTGCCAACCGGGACAGGGTCTCTTGGGTGAAAAACTGTTTTTT.

This clonotype was counted only a few times. The V call is TRBV21-1, the J call TRBJ2-7. TRBV21-1 is recorded as a pseudogene. This CDR3 contains 14 residues. The DNA for the CDR3 is TGTGCCAGCAGCAAAGTGGCGATTACCTACGAGCAGTACTTC. It is translated as CASSKVAITYEQYF.

The count of this clonotype is one. The V call is TRBV10-2, the J call TRBJ2-7, with D possibly matching TRBD2 (6 bases). The germline gives CDR1 WSHSY, CDR2 SAAADI. Trimming cost V 6 bases and J 3 bases, with 15 bases left between them. The CDR3 sequence is 14 residues long. This chain's CDR3 is CASREPGLSYEQYF. The CDR3 DNA reads as TGCGCCAGCAGGGAACCGGGACTCAGCTACGAGCAGTACTTC.

The chain couples TRBV5-1 to TRBJ2-1; D remains unclear. The V gene lost 10 bases and the J gene lost 3 bases, with 20 bases spanning the gap. CDR3 length equals 15 residues. Germline CDR1 is SGHRS and CDR2 is YFSETQ. CDR3 amino acids: CAHLDIHKHYNEQFF. CDR3 in DNA: TGCGCCCACCTCGATATCCATAAACACTACAATGAGCAGTTCTTC. Full variable domain (missing parts from reference TRBV5-1 and TRBJ2-1): KAGVTQTPRYLIKTRGQQVTLSCSPISGHRSVSWYQQTPGQGLQFLFEYFSETQRNKGNFPGRFSGRQFSNSRSEMNVSTLELGDSALYLCAHLDIHKHYNEQFFGPGTRLTVL.

The chain is built from TRBV20-1 and TRBJ2-3; no firm D call. Trimming pared 4 bases from V and 1 base from J, leaving 15 bases between. This CDR3 has 15 amino acids. CDR1 DFQATT and CDR2 SNEGSKA come from the germline V gene (reference sequence). The CDR3 spells CSATERTGGTDTQYF. In DNA, the CDR3 is TGCAGTGCTACCGAAAGGACCGGCGGCACAGATACGCAGTATTTT.

The chain employs TRBV7-9 and TRBJ2-3; 10 bases match TRBD2. Germline V gene sequence: CDR1 SEHNR, CDR2 FQNEAQ (reference sequence). This CDR3 is built from 18 residues. V lost 1 base, J lost 0 bases, and 7 bases stayed unmatched. For the CDR3, the DNA is TGTGCCAGCAGCTTAGGCTATGGAGCGGGAGGGAGCACAGATACGCAGTATTTT. As protein: CASSLGYGAGGSTDTQYF.

The V gene is TRBV28, the J gene TRBJ2-1; a weak D match, TRBD2 (6 bases). The CDR3 contains 15 residues. The germline V gene encodes CDR1 MDHEN and CDR2 SYDVKM. Trimming stripped 7 bases from V and 8 bases from J, with 21 bases between. The CDR3 DNA sequence: TGTGCCAGCACCTGGAGCCGGAGGGCCAGCCATGAGCAGTTCTTC. Translation gives CASTWSRRASHEQFF. Complete variable domain (other parts from reference TRBV28 and TRBJ2-1): DVKVTQSSRYLVKRTGEKVFLECVQDMDHENMFWYRQDPGLGLRLIYFSYDVKMKEKGDIPEGYSVSREKKERFSLILESASTNQTSMYLCASTWSRRASHEQFFGPGTRLTVL.

The chain joins TRBV20-1 to TRBJ1-5, with D hard to call. The germline gives CDR1 DFQATT, CDR2 SNEGSKA (reference sequence). This CDR3 region has 12 residues. Trimming removed 0 bases at V and 12 bases at J, with 12 bases between. Here the CDR3 DNA reads TGCAGTGCTAGAGATCCCCCGGGGAGCCAGCATTTT. Its translation: CSARDPPGSQHF.

The chain joins TRBV3-1 to TRBJ2-5; 14 bases line up with TRBD2. Trimming took 6 bases from V and 1 from J; bases not matched to a gene: 4. The CDR3 covers 16 residues. CDR1 LGHDT and CDR2 YNNKEL come from the germline V gene (reference sequence). The CDR3 bases are TGTGCCAGCAGGAACGGACTAGCGGGAGGCCAAGAGACCCAGTACTTC. Its translation: CASRNGLAGGQETQYF.

The CDR3 DNA is TGTGCCAGCAGACCAGACAGGTACAACACTGAAGCTTTCTTT. Encoded protein: CASRPDRYNTEAFF. This chain uses TRBV12-3 or TRBV12-4 with TRBJ1-1; tentatively, D is TRBD1 (6 bases). The CDR3 is made up of 14 amino acids. The V gene lost 6 bases and the J gene lost 2 bases, with 13 bases spanning the gap.

The chain has TRBV20-1 and TRBJ2-1; 7 bases match TRBD2. The CDR3 has 16 residues. Germline CDR1 is DFQATT and CDR2 is SNEGSKA (reference sequence). Germline trimming cut 5 bases from V and 2 bases from J; bases unmatched to any gene: 12. Written as DNA, the CDR3 is TGCAGTGCTTATACTAGCGTCAGCTATACCTACAATGAGCAGTTCTTC. Protein sequence: CSAYTSVSYTYNEQFF.

A few counts support this clonotype. The chain is built from TRBV15 and TRBJ2-7; TRBD1 matches at 9 bases. Trimming took 5 bases from V and 0 from J; bases not matched to a gene: 8. CDR3 length: 16 amino acids. Germline V gene lookup returns CDR1 LNHNV and CDR2 YYDKDF (reference sequence). This chain's CDR3 is CATSPYTGGPSYEQYF. The CDR3, as DNA: TGTGCCACCAGCCCATACACAGGGGGCCCCTCCTACGAGCAGTACTTC.

A remark on this clonotype: A clone one base away is much larger, so this may be a read error. The chain is built from TRBV3-1 and TRBJ2-3; D is undetermined. CDR3 length equals 14 residues. Germline-derived CDR1 and CDR2 are LGHDT and YNNKEL (reference sequence). The CDR3 coding sequence is TGTGCCAGCAGCCTACAGTCAACAACAGATACGCGGTATTTT. Its protein product is CASSLQSTTDTRYF.

V is TRBV11-2 and J is TRBJ2-7; 12 bases agree with TRBD2. The CDR3 is 15 amino acids. The germline V gene encodes CDR1 SGHAT and CDR2 FQNNGV. V lost 6 bases, J lost 3 bases, and 6 bases stayed unmatched. The CDR3 is CASRFPGLAGYEQYF. The CDR3 nucleotides are TGTGCCAGCAGATTCCCGGGACTAGCGGGCTACGAGCAGTACTTC.

Worth noting for this clonotype: A much larger clone differs from this one at a single base, so this may be a read error. This rearrangement joins TRBV7-2 to TRBJ1-4; D might be TRBD1 (6 bases). Germline V CDR1 and CDR2: SGHTA, FQGNSA. V gave up 1 base and J gave up 8 bases, with 14 bases separating them. CDR3 length equals 15 residues. CDR3 in DNA: TGTGCCAGCAGCTTAGGCGGGGGCGAGGGGGAAAAACTGTTTTTT. Translating gives CASSLGGGEGEKLFF.

The rearrangement links TRBV7-6 to TRBJ2-1, with 10 bases aligning to TRBD1. Germline V gene lookup returns CDR1 SGHVS and CDR2 FNYEAQ. V lost 4 bases and J lost 6; bases outside the gene matches: 18. The CDR3 consists of 19 residues. The CDR3 region is CASSSSTGGAWEGSNEQFF. DNA of the CDR3: TGTGCCAGCAGCTCCTCGACAGGGGGCGCGTGGGAGGGTTCCAATGAGCAGTTCTTC.

The V and J genes are TRBV7-9 and TRBJ2-5, with TRBD2 identical over 14 bases. The V gene end was trimmed by 6 bases and the J gene end by 11 bases; junction bases not matched to a gene: 17. CDR3 size: 17 residues. The V gene's germline CDR1 is SEHNR and CDR2 FQNEAQ (reference sequence). This CDR3 reads CASRRLAGGPSYNEQYF. In nucleotides, the CDR3 is TGTGCCAGCAGGCGACTAGCGGGAGGGCCCTCCTACAATGAGCAGTACTTC.

The chain is built from TRBV20-1 and TRBJ1-5, with D hard to call. V was shortened by 3 bases and J by 0 bases, with 9 bases between the two germline ends. In germline, CDR1 is DFQATT, CDR2 SNEGSKA (reference sequence). CDR3 length: 14 amino acids. Here the CDR3 DNA reads TGCAGTGCTAGTATGGCATATAGCAATCAGCCCCAGCATTTT. Its protein product is CSASMAYSNQPQHF.

This chain connects TRBV27 to TRBJ2-7; 9 positions match TRBD2. V was clipped by 5 bases and J by 6 bases; unmatched bases: 8. Germline V gene sequence: CDR1 MNHEY, CDR2 SMNVEV (reference sequence). The CDR3 consists of 14 residues. CDR3 nucleotides: TGTGCCAGCAGTACCGGGACTAGCCGTTTCGAGCAGTACTTC. It translates to CASSTGTSRFEQYF.

The chain recombines TRBV6-2 or TRBV6-3 with TRBJ2-7; TRBD1 agrees at 7 bases. Unmatched junction bases numbered 19, after V lost 5 bases and J lost 6 bases. This CDR3 comprises 17 residues. In germline, CDR1 is MNHEY, CDR2 SVGEGT. The CDR3 here is CASSPSGTATPLGEQYF. CDR3 coding DNA: TGTGCCAGCAGTCCGTCCGGGACAGCGACTCCCCTGGGCGAGCAGTACTTC.

The chain is built from TRBV29-1 and TRBJ2-1; 14 nucleotides agree with TRBD2. Germline-derived CDR1 and CDR2 are SQVTM and ANQGSEA. This CDR3 has 14 amino acids. Losses at the gene ends were 3 bases for V and 10 bases for J; bases not matched to a gene: 5. CDR3 nucleotide sequence: TGCAGCGTTGACGGGACTAGCGGGAGTCGGGAGCAGTTCTTC. Amino acids: CSVDGTSGSREQFF.

The chain uses TRBV20-1 and TRBJ1-4; 7 nucleotides match TRBD1. CDR1 and CDR2 (germline): DFQATT, SNEGSKA (reference sequence). The CDR3 contains 13 residues. J was trimmed by 6 bases and V by 3 bases; bases with no gene match: 4. The CDR3 protein is CSARQGGYEKLFF. DNA of the CDR3: TGCAGTGCTAGGCAGGGGGGTTATGAAAAACTGTTTTTT.

The chain recombines TRBV2 with TRBJ1-4, with 7 positions matching TRBD1. CDR1 is SNHLY and CDR2 is FYNNEI in the germline V gene. Trimming cost V 6 bases and J 7 bases; bases outside gene matches: 2. This CDR3 comprises 12 residues. The CDR3 region is CASRGDSEKLFF. The DNA of the CDR3 is TGTGCCAGCAGGGGGGACAGTGAAAAACTGTTTTTT.

V gene TRBV6-5 combines with J gene TRBJ2-4, with D tentatively TRBD2 (5 bases). The DNA end lines up better with TRBJ2-5; the J call may be wrong. This CDR3 contains 15 residues. Germline V gene lookup returns CDR1 MNHEY and CDR2 SVGAGI. Here the CDR3 DNA reads TGTGCCAGCAGTTATAGCGTGAGTTCGGAAGAGACCCAGTACTTC. Its protein product is CASSYSVSSEETQYF.

The gene calls are TRBV10-3 and TRBJ2-1, with 9 bases identical to TRBD2. CDR3 size: 16 residues. The trim removed 4 bases at V and 5 bases at J, leaving 9 bases unmatched. CDR1 ENHRY and CDR2 SYGVKD come from the germline V gene. The CDR3 DNA is TGTGCCATCAGTGGGAGAGCGGGAGGAAACAACAATGAGCAGTTCTTC. Translating it yields CAISGRAGGNNNEQFF.

The V and J genes are TRBV2 and TRBJ2-1; 9 bases are shared with TRBD2. The CDR3 is 15 residues long. Per germline, CDR1 SNHLY and CDR2 FYNNEI. Trimming removed 6 bases from V and 7 bases from J; junction bases left unmatched: 10. CDR3 in DNA: TGTGCCAGCAGACGGCGGGAGGGAATCATGAATGAGCAGTTCTTC. Protein: CASRRREGIMNEQFF.

This clonotype appeared a few times. The CDR3 protein is CAISVVSSYEQYF. Here the CDR3 DNA reads TGTGCCATCAGTGTAGTCAGCTCCTACGAGCAGTACTTC. This chain joins TRBV10-3 and TRBJ2-7; the D is unclear. With 4 bases removed from V and 0 bases from J, the gap between germline ends came to 7 bases. Looked up from germline, CDR1 is ENHRY and CDR2 is SYGVKD. There are 13 residues in the CDR3.